These 9 T cell receptor beta chains were sequenced from one sample in a study of blood T cell repertoires in COVID-19. Assay used: immunoSEQ multiplex PCR; TCRdb lists only in-frame clones, some missing. The data show roughly 120,000 clones, 87% seen once. The sample consisted of peripheral blood. These receptors originate from a human donor in a cohort sampled during active COVID-19.

The chain has TRBV7-2 and TRBJ2-7; perhaps TRBD1 as D (6 bases). Germline V gives CDR1 SGHTA, CDR2 FQGNSA. The CDR3 loop spans 15 amino acids. The V and J ends lost 5 bases and 0 bases respectively, with 14 bases between them. The CDR3 sequence is CASSPAGTYSYEQYF. DNA for the CDR3: TGTGCCAGCAGCCCAGCCGGGACATACTCCTACGAGCAGTACTTC.

The gene calls are TRBV27 and TRBJ2-5; tentatively, D is TRBD1 (5 bases). Per germline, CDR1 MNHEY and CDR2 SMNVEV (reference sequence). CDR3 size: 13 residues. V was cut by 11 bases and J by 7 bases, with 20 bases left in between. The CDR3 loop is CAASADSRATQYF. CDR3 nucleotides: TGTGCCGCGTCGGCGGATAGCAGGGCGACCCAGTACTTC.

The J gene is TRBJ2-7, the V gene TRBV19; 9 nucleotides agree with TRBD2. CDR3 length equals 13 residues. V shed 4 bases, J shed 7 bases, and the junction held 5 bases outside the gene matches. The germline V gene has CDR1 LNHDA and CDR2 SQIVND (reference sequence). CDR3: CASSRTSVGEQYF. CDR3 in DNA: TGTGCCAGTAGTAGGACTAGCGTGGGAGAGCAGTACTTC.

This sequence joins TRBV10-2 and TRBJ1-4; tentative D call: TRBD1 (5 bases). Germline V CDR1 and CDR2: WSHSY, SAAADI. This CDR3 contains 13 residues. Trimming left V 4 bases short and J 10 bases short, with 13 bases between. The CDR3 region has the DNA TGCGCCAGCAGTGGTGGGGGGGACCCAAAACTGTTTTTT. Its translation is CASSGGGDPKLFF.

The chain has TRBV20-1 and TRBJ2-3; unclear D gene. V dropped 3 bases and J dropped 5 bases, with 6 bases sitting between them. The CDR3 has 11 residues. The germline CDR1 and CDR2 sequences are DFQATT and SNEGSKA (reference sequence). CDR3 residues: CSASTRDTQYF. DNA for the CDR3: TGCAGTGCTAGCACTCGAGATACGCAGTATTTT.

This chain connects TRBV7-6 to TRBJ2-5; 7 bases are a match to TRBD2. This CDR3 spans 15 amino acids. V trimming: 5 bases; J trimming: 1 base; junction bases outside the gene matches: 7. Germline V gene lookup returns CDR1 SGHVS and CDR2 FNYEAQ. This CDR3 is CASSPRTRGQETQYF. The DNA of the CDR3 is TGTGCCAGCAGCCCCCGGACTAGAGGCCAAGAGACCCAGTACTTC.

The CDR3 loop reads CASSGPRTPPIYRDQPQHF. The CDR3 region has the DNA TGTGCCAGCAGTGGTCCCCGGACACCGCCGATATATCGCGATCAGCCCCAGCATTTT. The rearrangement joins TRBV2 to TRBJ1-5, with D tentatively TRBD1 (5 bases). V was pared by 4 bases and J by 5 bases, with 27 bases between. Per the germline V gene, CDR1 is SNHLY and CDR2 is FYNNEI. This CDR3 comprises 19 residues.

The rearrangement links TRBV7-2 to TRBJ2-7; 10 bases line up with TRBD1. V was clipped by 5 bases and J by 2 bases; unmatched bases: 6. Germline CDR1 SGHTA, CDR2 FQGNSA. The CDR3 length is 15 residues. Written as DNA, the CDR3 is TGTGCCAGCAGCATCTGGACAGGGGGGACCTACGAGCAGTACTTC. Translation gives CASSIWTGGTYEQYF. Variable domain in full (rest from reference TRBV7-2 and TRBJ2-7): GAGVSQSPSNKVTEKGKDVELRCDPISGHTALYWYRQSLGQGLEFLIYFQGNSAPDKSGLPSDRFSAERTGGSVSTLTIQRTQQEDSAVYLCASSIWTGGTYEQYFGPGTRLTVT.

The CDR3 region has the DNA TGTGCCAGCAGTTTAAGGGGGATTCCTCCGTCGGGCACTGAAGCTTTCTTT. It yields the protein CASSLRGIPPSGTEAFF. The chain has TRBV27 and TRBJ1-1; perhaps TRBD1 as D (6 bases). The CDR3 has 17 amino acids. The germline gives CDR1 MNHEY, CDR2 SMNVEV (reference sequence). Trimming stripped 2 bases from V and 4 bases from J, with 20 bases between.